The 14 T cell receptor beta chains below were found in one sample sequenced in a study of blood T cell repertoires in COVID-19. This table comes from immunoSEQ multiplex PCR, and its TCRdb copy is limited to in-frame clones, with some not included. Here the sample spans around 260,000 clones, about 85% being singletons. The sequenced material came from peripheral blood. These TCRs come from a man aged 18 to 29 with active or convalescent COVID-19.

The genes are TRBV18 and TRBJ2-7; TRBD1 might be the D (5 bases). Per the germline V gene, CDR1 is KGHSH and CDR2 is LQKENI. The CDR3 extends over 16 amino acids. Trimming stripped 1 base from V and 0 bases from J, with 13 bases between. Here the CDR3 reads CASSPLFDSLSYEQYF. DNA for the CDR3: TGTGCCAGCTCACCACTCTTCGACAGTCTCTCCTACGAGCAGTACTTC.

The chain joins TRBV19 to TRBJ1-5; no firm D call. Germline V gives CDR1 LNHDA, CDR2 SQIVND (reference sequence). Trimming stripped 0 bases from V and 7 bases from J, with 10 bases between. This CDR3 comprises 14 residues. Here the CDR3 DNA reads TGTGCCAGTAGTATAGAATCGGGGAGACAGCCCCAGCATTTT. Encoded protein: CASSIESGRQPQHF.

This clone has only a few counts. The rearrangement uses TRBV4-3 and TRBJ2-1; D remains unclear. The CDR3 is 14 amino acids. Trimming removed 0 bases at V and 2 bases at J, with 5 bases between. Germline values: CDR1 LGHNA, CDR2 YSLEER. The CDR3 reads CASSQELAYNEQFF. The CDR3 bases are TGCGCCAGCAGCCAAGAGCTAGCCTACAATGAGCAGTTCTTC.

V is TRBV10-3 and J is TRBJ2-1, with TRBD2 matching over 10 bases. Germline CDR1 ENHRY, CDR2 SYGVKD. After removal of 4 bases from V and 5 bases from J, the junction contained 5 bases not matched to a gene. The length of the CDR3 is 15 residues. CDR3 nucleotides: TGTGCCATCAGTGGGTCTAGCGGGAGAGACAATGAGCAGTTCTTC. This encodes CAISGSSGRDNEQFF.

The chain combines TRBV7-9 with TRBJ2-7, with 11 bases that match TRBD1. CDR1 and CDR2 from the germline V gene are SEHNR and FQNEAQ (reference sequence). The CDR3 totals 13 residues. Trimming at V came to 8 bases and at J to 4 bases, leaving 4 bases not matched to a gene. The CDR3 is CASGTGGSYEQYF. The CDR3 nucleotides read TGTGCCAGCGGGACAGGGGGAAGTTACGAGCAGTACTTC.

Concerning this clone: The limits of the CDR3 on the DNA are not certain, so only TCRdb's listed CDR3 is given. The V gene is TRBV12-3 or TRBV12-4, the J gene TRBJ1-2. The CDR3 spans 12 residues, counting both ends. This chain's CDR3 is CASTTGWGRGTF.

The genes are TRBV11-3 and TRBJ2-1; 13 bases line up with TRBD2. The CDR3 is 17 amino acids. Germline loops: CDR1 SGHNT, CDR2 YENEEA. Trimming removed 4 bases from V and 5 bases from J; junction bases left unmatched: 8. DNA for the CDR3: TGTGCCAGCAGCTCCACCGAGGGGACTAGCGGGAACAATGAGCAGTTCTTC. Translating gives CASSSTEGTSGNNEQFF. The full variable domain, rest sourced from reference TRBV11-3 and TRBJ2-1, is EAGVVQSPRYKIIEKKQPVAFWCNPISGHNTLYWYLQNLGQGPELLIRYENEEAVDDSQLPKDRFSAERLKGVDSTLKIQPAELGDSAVYLCASSSTEGTSGNNEQFFGPGTRLTVL.

V usage is TRBV12-3 or TRBV12-4 and J usage is TRBJ1-1; tentatively, D is TRBD1 (5 bases). There are 13 residues in the CDR3. Trimming pared 8 bases from V and 1 base from J, leaving 11 bases between. DNA for the CDR3: TGTGCCAGCGCCACCAGGGAGAACACTGAAGCTTTCTTT. This translates into CASATRENTEAFF.

The rearrangement uses TRBV27 and TRBJ1-2, with 8 bases fitting TRBD1. This CDR3 is built from 14 residues. Per the germline V gene, CDR1 is MNHEY and CDR2 is SMNVEV (reference sequence). J gave up 8 bases and V 4 bases, and 9 bases lay outside the gene matches. CDR3 in DNA: TGTGCCAGCAGTTCCCTCGGACAGGGTAGGGGCTACACCTTC. This gives the protein CASSSLGQGRGYTF.

The chain couples TRBV29-1 to TRBJ1-5; D not resolved. There are 12 residues in the CDR3. Germline CDR1 is SQVTM and CDR2 is ANQGSEA. Trimming pared 4 bases from V and 3 bases from J, leaving 7 bases between. The CDR3 protein is CSVAVDNQPQHF. CDR3 in DNA: TGCAGCGTTGCGGTAGACAATCAGCCCCAGCATTTT. The full variable domain, completed using reference TRBV29-1 and TRBJ1-5, is SAVISQKPSRDICQRGTSLTIQCQVDSQVTMMFWYRQQPGQSLTLIATANQGSEATYESGFVIDKFPISRPNLTFSTLTVSNMSPEDSSIYLCSVAVDNQPQHFGDGTRLSIL.

This clone was seen just once. The rearrangement joins TRBV24-1 to TRBJ1-1; D perhaps matches TRBD1 (5 bases). V lost 3 bases, J lost 5 bases, and 18 bases lay in between. The CDR3 length is 16 residues. From germline, CDR1 is KGHDR and CDR2 SFDVKD. CDR3: CATSDNKRGGRTEAFF. CDR3 coding DNA: TGTGCCACCAGTGATAACAAGCGGGGGGGGAGGACTGAAGCTTTCTTT.

This chain uses TRBV11-2 with TRBJ2-5; 10 bases agree with TRBD1. Per the germline V gene, CDR1 is SGHAT and CDR2 is FQNNGV. The length of the CDR3 is 16 residues. V lost 7 bases, J lost 5 bases, and 13 bases stayed unmatched. The DNA for the CDR3 is TGTGCCAGCAACCACGGTATGACAGGGGGCGCGGAGACCCAGTACTTC. Encoded protein: CASNHGMTGGAETQYF.

This clone is a singleton in its sample. The chain links TRBV5-1 to TRBJ2-5; 8 bases agree with TRBD1. CDR1 SGHRS and CDR2 YFSETQ come from the germline V gene. The CDR3 is 15 residues long. With V trimmed by 4 bases and J by 2 bases, 7 bases remained unmatched. For the CDR3, the DNA is TGCGCCAGCAGCCCAGGGGGCCCGGCACAAGAGACCCAGTACTTC. It specifies CASSPGGPAQETQYF.

The J gene is TRBJ2-7, the V gene TRBV30; TRBD1 matches 8 bases. This CDR3 comprises 14 residues. Trimming cost V 0 bases and J 4 bases; bases outside gene matches: 5. Germline CDR1 is GTSNPN and CDR2 is SVGIG (reference sequence). The CDR3 is CAWSVTGTGYEQYF. The CDR3, as DNA: TGTGCCTGGAGTGTAACCGGGACAGGTTACGAGCAGTACTTC.